This TCR beta chain stems from a study of CD8+CD57+ T cells in acquired aplastic anemia. Whole-study findings and limits: Patients and controls had CD8+ Simpson's diversity values that were not significantly distinct.

The germline V gene encodes CDR1 WSHSY and CDR2 SAAADI. Trimming cost V 2 bases and J 1 base; bases outside gene matches: 4. The CDR3 spans 16 residues. Genomic DNA constituted the template upon which TCR beta VDJ and CDR3 profiling was performed. Each CDR3 protein is one row after TCRdb ran MiXCR on the reads. This sample has a few hundred thousand distinct CDR3 sequences, with about 56% found just once. With respect to this clonotype: Its antigen is unknown.

This sequence originates from a human donor with severe aplastic anemia or a healthy control (not recorded which). The source material was sorted CD4+, CD8+, or CD8+CD57+ T cells (not recorded which) from PBMCs. V is TRBV10-2 and J is TRBJ2-2, with 7 bases matching TRBD1. The CDR3 reads CASSEATGENTGELFF. In nucleotides, the CDR3 is TGCGCCAGCAGTGAGGCCACAGGGGAGAACACCGGGGAGCTGTTTTTT.